Sequencing of this TCR beta chain was carried out in a study of blood T cell repertoires in COVID-19. This CDR3 contains 14 residues. Original handling: Using reference gene primer amplification, nucleated cell counts were estimated. Profiled with immunoSEQ multiplex PCR; TCRdb holds only in-frame clones, not every one. V and J calls and clone size are as listed in that table; D and trimming were resolved from the DNA. The sample yields 55,000 to 80,000 clones, over 70% seen once. The TCR originated in a human donor in a cohort sampled during active COVID-19. Input material: peripheral blood. The chain employs TRBV21-1 and TRBJ2-1; the D call TRBD2 from the table was never checked on the DNA. TRBV21-1 is listed as a pseudogene. CDR3 protein: CASSKGWQRNEQFF. The CDR3 DNA is TGTGCCAGCAGCAAAGGTTGGCAGCGCAATGAGCAGTTCTTC.